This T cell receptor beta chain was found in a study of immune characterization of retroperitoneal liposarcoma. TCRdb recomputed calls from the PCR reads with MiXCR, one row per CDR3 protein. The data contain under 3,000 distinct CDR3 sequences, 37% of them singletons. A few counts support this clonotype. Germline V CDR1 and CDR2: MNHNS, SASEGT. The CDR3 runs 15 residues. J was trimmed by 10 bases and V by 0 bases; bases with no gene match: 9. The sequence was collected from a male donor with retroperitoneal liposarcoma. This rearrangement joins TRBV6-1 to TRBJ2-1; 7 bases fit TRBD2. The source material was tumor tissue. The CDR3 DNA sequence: TGTGCCAGCAGTGAAGCGGGAGGGAGCTCCTACGAGCAGTTCTTC. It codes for CASSEAGGSSYEQFF.